Listed below are T cell receptor beta chains from one sample, sequenced in a study of siplizumab effects on memory and regulatory T cells. Sequenced by immunoSEQ multiplex PCR; TCRdb stores in-frame clones only, minus some. The data show around 100,000 clones, around 90% seen once. The sequenced sample was non-Treg CD4+ T cells sorted from blood. Source of these receptors: a human donor in good health. CDR3s include the opening cysteine and the closing phenylalanine or tryptophan. The D gene is left open where the match is weak. The size entry is marked missing in some rows and otherwise reads once, few, many or a size class.

d_gene	v_gene	len	abundance	j_gene	CDR3nt	CDR3aa
-	TRBV6-5	13	-	TRBJ2-1	TGTGCCAGCCGGGACCCTGGGGGCAATGAGCAGTTCTTC	CASRDPGGNEQFF
TRBD1	TRBV6-6	13	once	TRBJ2-3	TGTGCCAGCAGTCGGGACAGGGGGGTCGCGCAGTATTTT	CASSRDRGVAQYF
TRBD2	TRBV27	15	-	TRBJ2-3	TGTGCCAGCAGTATACTAGCGCGAGGGACAGATACGCAGTATTTT	CASSILARGTDTQYF
TRBD2	TRBV6-5	15	-	TRBJ2-5	TGTGCCAGCAGTTACTCGCGGGAGTACCAAGAGACCCAGTACTTC	CASSYSREYQETQYF
TRBD1	TRBV5-1	14	-	TRBJ2-5	TGCGCCAGCAGCCGCACAGGGGGCAGGGAGACCCAGTACTTC	CASSRTGGRETQYF
-	TRBV6-5	14	-	TRBJ2-7	TGTGCCAGCAGATCTACTGGGAGCTCCTACGAGCAGTACTTC	CASRSTGSSYEQYF
-	TRBV6-5	13	-	TRBJ1-4	TGTGCCAGCAGTCTCGACCCAAATGAAAAACTGTTTTTT	CASSLDPNEKLFF
TRBD1	TRBV29-1	14	-	TRBJ1-3	TGCAGCGTCGCCGGGGACAGGGTCTTGGACACCATATATTTT	CSVAGDRVLDTIYF
-	TRBV28	12	once	TRBJ1-4	TGTGCCAGCAGTCAGAGGGGAGAAAAACTGTTTTTT	CASSQRGEKLFF
TRBD1	TRBV7-2	16	-	TRBJ2-6	TGTGCCAGCAGCTTCAAAAGGGGCGACAGGGCTAACGTCCTGACTTTC	CASSFKRGDRANVLTF
-	TRBV5-1	17	-	TRBJ2-2	TGCGCCAGCAGCCCTAACCGGGACCTATCGAACACCGGGGAGCTGTTTTTT	CASSPNRDLSNTGELFF
TRBD1	TRBV6-1	14	once	TRBJ1-1	TGTGCCAGCAGTGAATTACAGGGGCGGACTGAAGCTTTCTTT	CASSELQGRTEAFF
-	TRBV28	15	-	TRBJ1-1	TGTGCCAGCAGTTCCCTACAGGGAGGGAACACTGAAGCTTTCTTT	CASSSLQGGNTEAFF
-	TRBV7-7	18	-	TRBJ1-6	TGTGCTAGCAGCCTACGAGGTTTAGGGATCACCTATAATTCACCCCTCCACTTT	CASSLRGLGITYNSPLHF
-	TRBV11-2	16	-	TRBJ2-1	TGTGCCAGCAGCTGGGGCCAAGTTTCGGGTTACAATGAGCAGTTCTTC	CASSWGQVSGYNEQFF
-	TRBV7-7	13	few	TRBJ2-5	TGTGCTAGCAGCTCCTCGGTGGTGGAGACCCAGTACTTC	CASSSSVVETQYF
-	TRBV4-1	16	-	TRBJ2-5	TGCGCCAGCAGCCCGGGCCAGGGACCCTCGGCAGAGACCCAGTACTTC	CASSPGQGPSAETQYF